This is a list of T cell receptor beta chains from one sample in a study of T cells after somatic rescue of genetic block. Repertoires were generated with immunoSEQ multiplex PCR, while TCRdb's copy carries only in-frame clones and drops some. The repertoire holds approximately 67,000 clones, with 92% as singletons. Sequencing input: peripheral blood mononuclear cells (PBMCs). The receptor set was obtained from a man in his forties or fifties. The CDR3 runs from the conserved cysteine through the conserved F or W. A D gene is named only where the DNA matches it firmly. Rows may omit the clone size; those that give it use once, few, many or a size class.

>once|TRBV10-1|.|TRBJ2-7
CASSRGYEQYF
TGCGCCAGCAGTCGTGGATATGAGCAGTACTTC
>.|TRBV5-1|.|TRBJ2-7
CASTRLGGYEQYF
TGCGCCAGCACTAGGTTAGGGGGCTACGAGCAGTACTTC
>.|TRBV2|.|TRBJ2-2
CASMKDNQMGTGELFF
TGTGCCAGCATGAAGGACAACCAGATGGGCACCGGGGAGCTGTTTTTT
>.|TRBV19|TRBD2|TRBJ2-5
CASSTGSGTSGRAGETQYF
TGTGCCAGTAGTACTGGATCCGGGACTAGCGGGAGGGCCGGAGAGACCCAGTACTTC
>once|TRBV18|TRBD2|TRBJ2-1
CASSSGSGYNEQFF
TGTGCCAGCTCGAGCGGGAGCGGGTACAATGAGCAGTTCTTC
>.|TRBV2|TRBD1|TRBJ1-1
CASSRQGERGTEAFF
TGTGCCAGCAGCCGACAGGGGGAACGGGGCACTGAAGCTTTCTTT
>.|TRBV7-9|.|TRBJ1-4
CASSLAQLRAGPNEKLFF
TGTGCCAGCAGCTTAGCGCAATTAAGGGCAGGGCCTAATGAAAAACTGTTTTTT
>.|TRBV5-1|.|TRBJ1-1
CASTLGPINTEAFF
TGCGCCAGCACGCTAGGCCCAATTAACACTGAAGCTTTCTTT
>.|TRBV9|TRBD1|TRBJ1-6
CASSPTGGNSPLHF
TGTGCCAGCAGCCCGACAGGGGGGAATTCACCCCTCCACTTT
>.|TRBV7-3|TRBD1|TRBJ2-1
CASSFGTGNYNEQFF
TGTGCCAGCAGCTTCGGGACAGGGAACTACAATGAGCAGTTCTTC
>.|TRBV18|.|TRBJ2-5
CASSPPGETQYF
TGTGCCAGCTCACCACCAGGAGAGACCCAGTACTTC
>.|TRBV5-6|TRBD2|TRBJ2-7
CASSLAGGGYEQYF
TGTGCCAGCAGCTTGGCAGGCGGGGGGTACGAGCAGTACTTC
>.|TRBV11-2|.|TRBJ2-2
CASWGGPAGGELFF
TGTGCCAGCTGGGGCGGGCCAGCCGGCGGGGAGCTGTTTTTT
>.|TRBV10-3|.|TRBJ1-2
CAISQKTVHYGYTF
TGTGCCATCAGCCAAAAAACAGTGCACTATGGCTACACCTTC
>.|TRBV6-1|.|TRBJ2-3
CASSEARWGARTDTQYF
TGTGCCAGCAGTGAAGCGCGATGGGGCGCCCGCACAGATACGCAGTATTTT
>.|TRBV11-2|.|TRBJ1-2
CASSLDFGRGYLGRYGYTF
TGTGCCAGCAGCTTAGATTTTGGCAGGGGTTATCTGGGGCGCTATGGCTACACCTTC
>.|TRBV5-1|.|TRBJ2-7
CASSLEGGTYEQYF
TGCGCCAGCAGCTTGGAAGGGGGGACCTACGAGCAGTACTTC
>.|TRBV11-2|TRBD2|TRBJ2-1
CASRSPRASGRTYNEQFF
TGTGCCAGCAGATCCCCCCGGGCTAGCGGGAGAACCTACAATGAGCAGTTCTTC
>once|TRBV6-1|.|TRBJ1-1
CASSGSVGTWNTEAFF
TGTGCCAGCAGTGGCTCCGTCGGGACATGGAACACTGAAGCTTTCTTT
>.|TRBV18|.|TRBJ2-6
CASSPPGVSGANVLTF
TGTGCCAGCTCACCACCGGGGGTCTCTGGGGCCAACGTCCTGACTTTC
>.|TRBV5-4|.|TRBJ1-2
CASSLSGDNYGYTF
TGTGCCAGCAGCTTATCAGGGGATAACTATGGCTACACCTTC